This TCR beta chain is from a study of blood T cell repertoires in COVID-19. Across the study: Spain, Italy and the United States supplied samples that represented acute and convalescent COVID-19.

As processed by the authors: Cell counts per sample came from amplifying reference gene primers. Produced via immunoSEQ multiplex PCR; TCRdb's table is partial and in-frame only. The DNA gave D and trimming, while V, J and clone size come from that table. The repertoire holds around 99,000 clones, with 60% to 85% as singletons. The CDR3 is 16 amino acids. Trimming shortened V by 1 base and J by 4 bases, and 17 bases separated the two germline ends. Germline loops: CDR1 SGHRS, CDR2 YFSETQ. The sequenced sample consisted of peripheral blood. V is TRBV5-1 and J is TRBJ1-1; no firm D call. The TCR originated in a human donor in a cohort sampled during active or convalescent COVID-19. The CDR3 DNA reads as TGCGCCAGCAGCTTGTTAAATCGGGGTGCGGGCACTGAAGCTTTCTTT. Encoded protein: CASSLLNRGAGTEAFF.